This T cell receptor beta chain was sequenced in a study of stem cell transplantation in POMP-related autoinflammatory disease. Study context: Defective thymoproteasomes were hypothesized to impair CD8+ T-cell positive selection.

Generated by immunoSEQ multiplex PCR, the TCRdb table keeps only in-frame clones and is missing some. Of over 60,000 clones listed, roughly 90% are singletons. Study-wide points: Across all analyzed T-cell subsets, patients with PRAID tended toward reduced diversity and increased clonality.

CDR1 SGHKS and CDR2 YYEKEE come from the germline V gene (reference sequence). CDR3 length: 13 amino acids. V was pared by 7 bases and J by 5 bases, with 8 bases of the junction left unmatched. As to this clone: Its target is unknown.

This sequence was found in a human patient with POMP-related autoinflammation and immune dysregulation (PRAID). The T cells may come from the graft donor. The sample here was CD4+ T cells from PBMCs, taken after stem cell transplantation. V usage is TRBV5-5 and J usage is TRBJ2-5, with TRBD1 matching 7 bases. As DNA, the CDR3 is TGTGCCAGCGGCCGACAGGGAGCGGAGACCCAGTACTTC. Protein sequence: CASGRQGAETQYF.